The 31 T cell receptor beta chains in this list originate from one sample, sequenced in a study of blood T cell repertoires in COVID-19. This table comes from immunoSEQ multiplex PCR, and its TCRdb copy is limited to in-frame clones, with some not included. Seen here are about 120,000 clones, about 85% observed once, and the top ten hold 3.9%. Sequencing was performed on peripheral blood. The receptors were gathered from a man in his sixties with acute or convalescent COVID-19.

This clone was found a few times. V and J are TRBV29-1 and TRBJ1-2; 10 nucleotides agree with TRBD1. This CDR3 spans 14 amino acids. V was pared by 5 bases and J by 4 bases, with 7 bases of the junction left unmatched. Germline V gene data show CDR1 as SQVTM and CDR2 as ANQGSEA. CDR3: CSVSLGQGTYGYTF. DNA for the CDR3: TGCAGCGTTTCTTTGGGACAGGGGACCTATGGCTACACCTTC.

The chain combines TRBV14 with TRBJ2-6; D is possibly TRBD2 (5 bases). Trimming removed 3 bases from V and 1 base from J, with 16 bases in between. This CDR3 has 18 residues. From germline, CDR1 is SGHDN and CDR2 FVKESK. DNA for the CDR3: TGTGCCAGCAGCCAGTACGGCGGGCTCCTATCTGGGGCCAACGTCCTGACTTTC. Amino acids: CASSQYGGLLSGANVLTF.

This chain connects TRBV30 to TRBJ2-1, with 14 nucleotides matching TRBD2. The CDR3 length is 14 residues. Germline V gene lookup returns CDR1 GTSNPN and CDR2 SVGIG (reference sequence). With 5 bases clipped from V and 6 bases from J, the junction kept 3 bases outside the gene matches. The CDR3 nucleotides are TGTGCCTGGGTGGGACTAGCGGGGGTCAATGAGCAGTTCTTC. It specifies CAWVGLAGVNEQFF.

The J gene is TRBJ1-2, the V gene TRBV10-3, with 7 bases identical to TRBD1. Germline assignment: CDR1 ENHRY and CDR2 SYGVKD. The CDR3 loop spans 15 amino acids. Trimming removed 7 bases from V and 2 bases from J; junction bases left unmatched: 10. The CDR3 spells CAIKPGDRANYGYTF. The CDR3 coding sequence is TGTGCCATCAAACCAGGCGACAGGGCGAACTATGGCTACACCTTC.

The chain's CDR3 is CASSRGVREAQHF. In DNA, the CDR3 is TGTGCCAGTAGTAGGGGGGTCCGGGAGGCCCAGCATTTT. This chain joins TRBV19 and TRBJ1-5; tentatively, D is TRBD1 (5 bases). Germline CDR1 is LNHDA and CDR2 is SQIVND (reference sequence). Deletions cut 4 bases from V and 11 bases from J, with 15 bases between. The CDR3 consists of 13 residues.

The rearrangement joins TRBV12-2 to TRBJ2-1; TRBD2, the table's D call, lacks a check against the DNA. TRBV12-2 is labeled a pseudogene. The CDR3 contains 12 residues. The CDR3 sequence is CASRSRVDEQFF. Here the CDR3 DNA reads TGTGCAAGTCGCTCCCGGGTCGATGAGCAGTTCTTC.

V and J are TRBV5-1 and TRBJ1-1, with D uncertain. This CDR3 spans 13 amino acids. Per the germline V gene, CDR1 is SGHRS and CDR2 is YFSETQ. Trimming removed 0 bases from V and 5 bases from J, with 8 bases in between. CDR3 coding DNA: TGCGCCAGCAGCTTGGACAGTCGGACTGAAGCTTTCTTT. This gives the protein CASSLDSRTEAFF.

V gene TRBV5-4 combines with J gene TRBJ2-3, with TRBD1 identical over 9 bases. V lost 2 bases to trimming and J lost 4 bases; unmatched junction nucleotides: 5. This CDR3 region has 15 residues. Per germline, CDR1 SGHNT and CDR2 YYREEE (reference sequence). CDR3 DNA: TGTGCCAGCAGCTTACAGGGGGCTATCGCAGATACGCAGTATTTT. It specifies CASSLQGAIADTQYF.

This chain joins TRBV6-5 and TRBJ2-1, with a weak D call TRBD1 (5 bases). The ends were cut back, 6 bases at V and 6 bases at J, with 9 bases in the middle. CDR1 is MNHEY, CDR2 SVGAGI, per germline. This CDR3 comprises 12 residues. CDR3 loop: CASSQRGNEQFF. The CDR3 nucleotides read TGTGCCAGCAGCCAAAGGGGCAATGAGCAGTTCTTC.

This clone was picked up a small number of times. CDR3 bases: TGTGCCAGCAGTCCTAGCGGGAGGAGGGATGAGCAGTTCTTC. It encodes CASSPSGRRDEQFF. The chain employs TRBV7-2 and TRBJ2-1; 11 bases map to TRBD2. The V and J ends lost 6 bases and 8 bases, in that order; junction bases with no gene match: 6. The CDR3 spans 14 residues. Germline V gene sequence: CDR1 SGHTA, CDR2 FQGNSA.

V usage is TRBV28 and J usage is TRBJ2-1, with D tentatively TRBD2 (5 bases). The CDR3 runs to 16 residues. The germline V gene has CDR1 MDHEN and CDR2 SYDVKM. V shed 5 bases and J shed 0 bases, with 14 bases lying between them. CDR3 nucleotides: TGTGCCAGCAGTCCTCTAGCACAGAGCTCCTACAATGAGCAGTTCTTC. Its translation: CASSPLAQSSYNEQFF.

The gene calls are TRBV4-2 and TRBJ2-1; D gene unclear. With 0 bases removed from V and 4 bases from J, the gap between germline ends came to 10 bases. The length of the CDR3 is 15 residues. In germline, CDR1 is LGHNA, CDR2 YNFKEQ. Here the CDR3 reads CASSQDLTRYNEQFF. CDR3 DNA sequence: TGTGCCAGCAGCCAAGATCTAACGCGGTACAATGAGCAGTTCTTC.

V is TRBV19 and J is TRBJ1-5; maybe TRBD1 (5 bases). Germline CDR1 LNHDA, CDR2 SQIVND (reference sequence). V was clipped by 1 base and J by 5 bases, with 6 bases between them. The CDR3 is 13 residues long. Here the CDR3 DNA reads TGTGCCAGTAGTATAGTGACAGATCAGCCCCAGCATTTT. This sequence encodes CASSIVTDQPQHF.

CDR3 residues: CASSTLAGGVNEQYF. The CDR3 nucleotides are TGTGCCAGCAGTACTCTAGCGGGAGGTGTAAACGAGCAGTACTTC. J is TRBJ2-7 and V is TRBV6-5, with 11 bases identical to TRBD2. Germline V gene data show CDR1 as MNHEY and CDR2 as SVGAGI. V was pared by 5 bases and J by 5 bases, with 8 bases of the junction left unmatched. CDR3 length: 15 amino acids.

The J gene is TRBJ1-5, the V gene TRBV30; 7 bases are shared with TRBD1. CDR1 and CDR2 from the germline V gene are GTSNPN and SVGIG (reference sequence). The CDR3 is 13 amino acids. The V gene end was trimmed by 1 base and the J gene end by 4 bases; junction bases not matched to a gene: 1. The CDR3: CAWSDRGNQPQHF. CDR3 DNA sequence: TGTGCCTGGAGTGACAGGGGAAATCAGCCCCAGCATTTT.

The V gene is TRBV12-3 or TRBV12-4, the J gene TRBJ2-1; a possible D gene is TRBD2 (5 bases). Between the trimmed V and J ends, which lost 8 bases and 5 bases, there was a span of 7 bases. This CDR3 has 11 residues. Written as DNA, the CDR3 is TGTGCCAGCGTCGGGGACAATGAGCAGTTCTTC. It is translated as CASVGDNEQFF.

V is TRBV19 and J is TRBJ2-3, with 7 positions matching TRBD2. Germline V gives CDR1 LNHDA, CDR2 SQIVND (reference sequence). V was pared by 8 bases and J by 8 bases, with 19 bases of the junction left unmatched. The CDR3 has 16 amino acids. The CDR3 is CASSQDAGVFTGTQYF. The CDR3 coding sequence is TGTGCCAGTTCCCAAGACGCGGGAGTTTTCACGGGTACGCAGTATTTT.

The chain combines TRBV4-3 with TRBJ1-2, with D perhaps TRBD1 (6 bases). Trimming shortened V by 3 bases and J by 3 bases, and 14 bases separated the two germline ends. Germline V gene sequence: CDR1 LGHNA, CDR2 YSLEER. The CDR3 has 15 amino acids. CDR3 in amino acids: CASSQSTGHDYGYTF. In DNA, the CDR3 is TGCGCCAGCAGCCAGAGTACAGGGCACGACTATGGCTACACCTTC.

The chain couples TRBV5-1 to TRBJ2-7; D perhaps matches TRBD1 (6 bases). The CDR3 extends over 14 amino acids. Between the trimmed V and J ends, which lost 4 bases and 0 bases, there was a span of 11 bases. Germline V CDR1 and CDR2: SGHRS, YFSETQ. CDR3 bases: TGCGCCAGCAGCCCCCCAGGGGCCTCCTACGAGCAGTACTTC. It codes for CASSPPGASYEQYF.

The DNA of the CDR3 is TGTGCCAGTGCCCCGGACAACTCCTACGAGCAGTACTTC. This sequence encodes CASAPDNSYEQYF. This chain connects TRBV25-1 to TRBJ2-7, with a tentative D call TRBD1 (5 bases). This CDR3 spans 13 amino acids. The ends were cut back, 9 bases at V and 0 bases at J, with 12 bases in the middle. The germline V gene encodes CDR1 MGHDK and CDR2 SYGVNS.

The genes are TRBV7-3 and TRBJ2-1; a weak D match, TRBD2 (5 bases). This CDR3 spans 13 amino acids. Between the trimmed V and J ends, which lost 3 bases and 6 bases, there was a span of 9 bases. Germline V gene data show CDR1 as SGHTA and CDR2 as FQGTGA. CDR3: CASSFASFNEQFF. The CDR3 region has the DNA TGTGCCAGCAGCTTTGCTAGCTTCAATGAGCAGTTCTTC.

The chain combines TRBV6-2 or TRBV6-3 with TRBJ1-1; D uncertain. Trimming left V 6 bases short and J 4 bases short, with 12 bases between. The CDR3 contains 13 residues. From germline, CDR1 is MNHEY and CDR2 SVGEGT. CDR3 DNA: TGTGCCAGCAGCTTCCCGGGTGGCACTGAAGCTTTCTTT. This encodes CASSFPGGTEAFF.

The V gene is TRBV5-1, the J gene TRBJ2-3; no definite D call. CDR3 length: 15 residues. CDR1 and CDR2 (germline): SGHRS, YFSETQ. V was pared by 4 bases and J by 0 bases, with 12 bases between. The CDR3 region has the DNA TGCGCCAGCAGCCTCAGCGACTGGAGCACAGATACGCAGTATTTT. Protein product: CASSLSDWSTDTQYF.

The chain couples TRBV29-1 to TRBJ2-7; the match to TRBD2 covers 7 bases. V trimming: 3 bases; J trimming: 2 bases; junction bases outside the gene matches: 13. Germline lookup yields CDR1 SQVTM and CDR2 ANQGSEA. The CDR3 covers 16 residues. Here the CDR3 DNA reads TGCAGCGTTGAGGGGGGGGTAAGAGGGCCCCCCTACGAGCAGTACTTC. Translating gives CSVEGGVRGPPYEQYF.

The V gene is TRBV10-3, the J gene TRBJ2-2; 9 nucleotides match TRBD2. Germline V gene sequence: CDR1 ENHRY, CDR2 SYGVKD. After removal of 2 bases from V and 6 bases from J, the junction contained 7 bases not matched to a gene. The CDR3 covers 16 residues. CDR3 nucleotides: TGTGCCATCAGTGAGGCTAGCGGGGCCGGTCCCGGGGAGCTGTTTTTT. Its protein product is CAISEASGAGPGELFF.

V and J are TRBV7-9 and TRBJ2-7; 7 positions agree with TRBD1. The CDR3 has 15 residues. After removal of 4 bases from V and 2 bases from J, the junction contained 8 bases not matched to a gene. Germline V gives CDR1 SEHNR, CDR2 FQNEAQ (reference sequence). The CDR3 loop reads CASSSQRTGPYEQYF. The DNA for the CDR3 is TGTGCCAGCAGCTCCCAGCGGACAGGACCCTACGAGCAGTACTTC.

The genes are TRBV27 and TRBJ2-7; 7 bases map to TRBD2. The CDR3 is 15 residues long. V gave up 4 bases and J gave up 3 bases; unmatched junction bases: 9. CDR1 and CDR2 (germline): MNHEY, SMNVEV (reference sequence). CDR3 nucleotide sequence: TGTGCCAGCAGTTCCCCCGGGGAGGGCCGCTACGAGCAGTACTTC. Its translation is CASSSPGEGRYEQYF.

The V and J genes are TRBV2 and TRBJ2-6; tentative D call: TRBD1 (6 bases). V lost 10 bases and J 1 base, leaving 14 bases between the germline ends. The CDR3 extends over 15 amino acids. CDR1 and CDR2 from the germline V gene are SNHLY and FYNNEI. CDR3 bases: TGTGCCACCGCCCTAGGGGGATCTGGGGCCAACGTCCTGACTTTC. This gives the protein CATALGGSGANVLTF.

The J gene is TRBJ2-7, the V gene TRBV25-1; TRBD2 matches 12 bases. The germline gives CDR1 MGHDK, CDR2 SYGVNS. J lost 0 bases, V lost 8 bases, and 2 bases had no gene match. CDR3 length: 14 residues. CDR3 sequence reads: CASPTSGSSYEQYF. CDR3 sequence (DNA): TGTGCCAGCCCGACTAGCGGGAGCTCCTACGAGCAGTACTTC.

In this sample, this clone turned up a few times. The V gene is TRBV3-1 (or the pseudogene TRBV3-2), the J gene TRBJ1-3; D is uncertain. Trimming pared 7 bases from V and 0 bases from J, leaving 19 bases between. Germline-derived CDR1 and CDR2 are LGHDT and YNNKEL (reference sequence). The CDR3 is 17 amino acids. CDR3 in DNA: TGTGCCAGCATGGACGGGATTCGGCAGAGCTCTGGAAACACCATATATTTT. It codes for CASMDGIRQSSGNTIYF.

The chain links TRBV19 to TRBJ2-3; D possibly corresponds to TRBD2 (5 bases). This CDR3 spans 13 amino acids. V was cut by 10 bases and J by 1 base, with 12 bases left in between. Germline CDR1 and CDR2: LNHDA and SQIVND (reference sequence). CDR3 amino acids: CATQTTRTDTQYF. The CDR3 DNA sequence: TGTGCCACTCAGACTACTCGCACAGATACGCAGTATTTT.